The following is a T cell receptor beta chain sequence with its context. The antigen remains undetermined. The data derive from a study of cytomegalovirus exposure and HLA in healthy donors. Findings and caveats of the study: Later, an analysis showed that TCR beta chains associated with HLA were more clonally expanded than others that were equally common.

V was trimmed by 5 bases and J by 5 bases, leaving 12 bases between them. The CDR3 consists of 13 residues. Germline V gene lookup returns CDR1 LNHDA and CDR2 SQIVND (reference sequence). Primers: 60 Vbeta forward and 13 Jbeta reverse. Some clones are missing from TCRdb's copy, which holds only in-frame ones; the method was immunoSEQ multiplex PCR. The table lists roughly 200,000 clones, about four fifths of them singletons. This rearrangement joins TRBV19 to TRBJ2-5; D gene unclear. Material for sequencing was PBMCs. The receptor's source is a man aged 40-49 years in good health and CMV-seropositive. The CDR3 sequence is CASSFVQRETQYF. The CDR3 DNA reads TGTGCCAGTAGTTTCGTTCAGCGCGAGACCCAGTACTTC.